This record covers a single T cell receptor beta chain. The antigen is not known. When sampled, the donors appeared nominally healthy, though they likely had unrecorded immune exposures. This specimen comes from a study of cytomegalovirus exposure and HLA in healthy donors. Vbeta (60) and Jbeta (13) primers were used in the PCR. Using immunoSEQ multiplex PCR, the repertoire was profiled, and TCRdb retains in-frame clones only, with some absent. The table has 150,000 to 200,000 clones, about 80% seen once; the top ten hold 4.4%. Germline CDR1 SGHVS, CDR2 FQNEAQ. With 2 bases removed from V and 6 bases from J, the gap between germline ends came to 7 bases. This CDR3 is built from 12 residues. Findings of the study overall: V- and J-gene trimming in TCR beta was tied to a missense DCLRE1C variant by an analysis performed later. Later analysis identified 17,000 or so TCR beta sequences associated with HLA alleles, using a false discovery rate threshold of 0.05.

The gene calls are TRBV7-8 and TRBJ1-2, with a tentative D call TRBD1 (5 bases). The sample was PBMCs. This clonotype was sampled from a woman aged 25 to 39 in good health and CMV-seropositive. The CDR3 nucleotides are TGTGCCAGCAGCTTAAGGGGAAATGGCTACACCTTC. This codes for CASSLRGNGYTF. Variable domain in full (rest from reference TRBV7-8 and TRBJ1-2): GAGVSQSPRYKVAKRGQDVALRCDPISGHVSLFWYQQALGQGPEFLTYFQNEAQLDKSGLPSDRFFAERPEGSVSTLKIQRTQQEDSAVYLCASSLRGNGYTFGSGTRLTVV.